Listed below are T cell receptor beta chains from one sample, sequenced in a study of blood T cell repertoires in COVID-19. Measured with immunoSEQ multiplex PCR; TCRdb has only the in-frame clones, and not every one. The data show hundreds of thousands of clones, with more than 70% seen just once and 6% to 8% held by the top ten. Sequencing was performed on peripheral blood. The origin of the receptors is a woman in her 70s with COVID-19, enrolled during active disease. Both conserved end residues are part of each CDR3. The order of the fields is V gene, J gene, CDR3 protein.

TRBV5-1,TRBJ1-1,CASSADRIWTEAFF
TRBV6-2/TRBV6-3,TRBJ2-7,CASSYPGQVSYEQYF
TRBV2,TRBJ2-2,CASSSRDRGSGELFF
TRBV5-1,TRBJ2-5,CASNPGGETQYF
TRBV20-1,TRBJ1-2,CSAGLYGYTF
TRBV6-5,TRBJ1-3,CASRRQGFGNTIYF
TRBV27,TRBJ2-1,CASSYDGTVSYNEQFF
TRBV4-3,TRBJ1-6,CASSRWTGYNSPLHF
TRBV5-1,TRBJ2-3,CASSPLGGGADTQYF
TRBV7-2,TRBJ1-6,CASSLEGTSYNSPLHF
TRBV4-1,TRBJ2-3,CASSQDRPSGSSTDTQYF
TRBV10-2,TRBJ1-1,CASSVTGGGTEAFF
TRBV18,TRBJ1-4,CASSTGRTNEKLFF
TRBV5-1,TRBJ1-2,CASSLASGDGYTF
TRBV24-1,TRBJ2-3,CATSDSRSTDTQYF
TRBV7-2,TRBJ1-3,CASSSQSLSGNTIYF
TRBV6-5,TRBJ1-1,CASRIGWEMNTEAFF
TRBV27,TRBJ1-1,CASSPDRDWTEAFF
TRBV19,TRBJ1-2,CASSIGQGAGDGYTF
TRBV28,TRBJ2-5,CASTTGRGETQYF
TRBV27,TRBJ2-7,CASTTGQGAREQYF
TRBV13,TRBJ1-5,CASSLGRTLGQPQHF
TRBV12-5,TRBJ2-5,CASQPLGIREGETQYF
TRBV19,TRBJ2-7,CASSMVSGGYEQYF
TRBV30,TRBJ2-6,CAWESDRAGANVLTF
TRBV7-2,TRBJ2-2,CASTTFGRHGTGELFF
TRBV5-6,TRBJ1-1,CASSATGGGTEAFF
TRBV30,TRBJ2-3,CAWGTSAPDTQYF
TRBV19,TRBJ2-1,CASSIEDRGLYNEQFF
TRBV30,TRBJ1-3,CAWSVPDSSESGNTIYF
TRBV6-5,TRBJ1-1,CASSYRGGGTEAFF
TRBV5-1,TRBJ2-5,CASSPGTTQETQYF
TRBV24-1,TRBJ2-7,CATSDTQGGSYEQYF
TRBV30,TRBJ1-2,CAWARQGDRYYGYTF
TRBV6-5,TRBJ1-2,CASSSRREYGYTF
TRBV5-5,TRBJ1-1,CASSSTRQGSEAFF
TRBV6-6,TRBJ2-7,CASSRGGTGAYEQYF
TRBV19,TRBJ1-2,CASRQPLRDRISYGYTF
TRBV7-8,TRBJ2-2,CASSTLQDIPGELFF
TRBV30,TRBJ2-7,CAWALGGAYEQYF
TRBV12-3/TRBV12-4,TRBJ1-6,CASSYTGNSPLHF
TRBV19,TRBJ1-3,CASRYRGLSGNTIYF
TRBV24-1,TRBJ1-4,CATSDSNPGQGGNEKLFF
TRBV7-2,TRBJ2-1,CASSSQDNEQFF
TRBV2,TRBJ1-2,CASSAPGGRNYGYTF
TRBV24-1,TRBJ1-4,CATSDPGTGNEKLFF
TRBV6-6,TRBJ1-5,CASTKQGAGNQPQHF
TRBV18,TRBJ2-1,CASSPGLSSYNEQFF
TRBV7-2,TRBJ1-6,CASRGTGNSPLHF
TRBV6-9,TRBJ2-1,CASSYSASSPNEQFF
TRBV5-5,TRBJ1-3,CASSLTGAGNTIYF
TRBV19,TRBJ1-1,CASSMESGFETGGEGAEAFF
TRBV28,TRBJ1-2,CASSDQTGGRYGYTF
TRBV5-1,TRBJ2-3,CASSSVTQGISTDTQYF
TRBV30,TRBJ1-1,CAWEKGEATEAFF
TRBV6-5,TRBJ2-7,CASSHTGGNYEQYF